Below, 13 T cell receptor beta chains from the same sample are listed, as sequenced in a study of shared clonotypes between healthy human individuals. The method was immunoSEQ multiplex PCR; TCRdb's version includes in-frame clones alone and lacks a portion of them. The sample has about 2 million clones, approximately 94% seen once. Naive CD8 cells, CD45RO-negative and positively selected for CCR7, excluded terminally differentiated effector memory CD45RA+ cells. Sequenced sample: naive CD8+ T cells sorted from blood. These receptors were obtained from a man between 18 and 29 years old in good health.

V usage is TRBV5-1 and J usage is TRBJ1-2; D ambiguous. The germline V and J ends were trimmed by 2 bases and 2 bases, with 16 bases remaining between them. The CDR3 totals 16 residues. The germline CDR1 and CDR2 sequences are SGHRS and YFSETQ. This CDR3 reads CASSFVHLEGNYGYTF. CDR3 nucleotide sequence: TGCGCCAGCAGCTTTGTACACCTGGAGGGAAACTATGGCTACACCTTC.

This chain joins TRBV11-3 and TRBJ1-2; D not resolved. V dropped 2 bases and J dropped 5 bases, with 6 bases sitting between them. This CDR3 comprises 12 residues. The germline V gene has CDR1 SGHNT and CDR2 YENEEA. CDR3 sequence: CASSLKPYGYTF. The DNA of the CDR3 is TGTGCCAGCAGCTTAAAACCATATGGCTACACCTTC.

The V call is TRBV5-5, the J call TRBJ2-7; D unresolved. V lost 3 bases and J lost 1, with 8 bases in between. The germline V gene encodes CDR1 SGHKS and CDR2 YYEKEE (reference sequence). This CDR3 spans 13 amino acids. CDR3 loop: CASSWVASYEQYF. The CDR3, as DNA: TGTGCCAGCAGCTGGGTAGCTTCCTACGAGCAGTACTTC.

Regarding this clone: The sample contains more than one DNA sequence encoding this CDR3. The rearrangement joins TRBV9 to TRBJ1-4; D gene ambiguous. Trimming took off 2 bases at V and 8 bases at J, with 10 bases between the two ends. The CDR3 consists of 13 residues. Germline V gene data show CDR1 as SGDLS and CDR2 as YYNGEE. CDR3 loop: CASSVDGNEKLFF. CDR3 DNA: TGTGCCAGCAGCGTCGACGGGAACGAAAAACTGTTTTTT.

This clone appeared once. V and J are TRBV6-5 and TRBJ2-7; unclear D gene. The CDR3 loop spans 15 amino acids. Trimming took off 0 bases at V and 3 bases at J, with 12 bases between the two ends. Germline V CDR1 and CDR2: MNHEY, SVGAGI. The CDR3 loop reads CASSYSSRPDYEQYF. The CDR3 DNA is TGTGCCAGCAGTTACTCCAGCAGGCCAGACTACGAGCAGTACTTC.

The chain couples TRBV21-1 to TRBJ2-7. TRBV21-1 is termed a pseudogene. The CDR3 runs 13 residues. For the CDR3, the DNA is TGTGCCGGAGGGAGGGACAGCTCCTACGAGCAGTACTTC. This encodes CAGGRDSSYEQYF.

CDR3 DNA sequence: TGTGCCAGCAGTTTCGGGACAGGGAAAACCTACGAGCAGTACTTC. As protein: CASSFGTGKTYEQYF. The chain joins TRBV6-5 to TRBJ2-7, with 9 bases lining up with TRBD1. The CDR3 contains 15 residues. The germline CDR1 and CDR2 sequences are MNHEY and SVGAGI. V lost 4 bases and J lost 2; bases outside the gene matches: 6.

The rearrangement joins TRBV10-3 to TRBJ2-2; no reliable D call. Looked up from germline, CDR1 is ENHRY and CDR2 is SYGVKD. The CDR3 runs to 11 residues. V was trimmed by 3 bases and J by 6 bases, leaving 2 bases between them. The CDR3 region is CAISEAGELFF. CDR3 nucleotides: TGTGCCATCAGTGAAGCCGGGGAGCTGTTTTTT.

A note on this clone: The same CDR3 also results from other DNA sequences found in this sample. The gene calls are TRBV7-6 and TRBJ2-1; 11 bases align to TRBD2. The CDR3 has 15 residues. Germline CDR1 is SGHVS and CDR2 is FNYEAQ. J lost 3 bases, V lost 3 bases, and 1 base had no gene match. This chain's CDR3 is CASSFGLAGYNEQFF. The CDR3 bases are TGTGCCAGCAGCTTCGGACTAGCGGGCTACAATGAGCAGTTCTTC.

As to this clone: Germline and junction disagree at one end, which may indicate a read error. This chain joins TRBV6-1 and TRBJ2-7, with TRBD1 identical over 8 bases. Germline assignment: CDR1 MNHNS and CDR2 SASEGT. The CDR3 covers 10 residues. The CDR3 reads CASLGQGINF. In DNA form, the CDR3 reads TGTGCCAGCCTAGGACAGGGTATCAACTTC.

This clone was found once. A read error may account for a junction end that differs from germline. This chain connects TRBV7-9 to TRBJ1-4, with 7 bases matching TRBD1. The germline V gene has CDR1 SEHNR and CDR2 FQNEAQ (reference sequence). CDR3 length: 16 amino acids. CDR3 bases: TGTGCCAGCAGCCTAGCCCTACAGGGGCTTGGTGAAAAACTGTTTTTT. It specifies CASSLALQGLGEKLFF. The entire variable domain, with the rest obtained from reference TRBV7-9 and TRBJ1-4, is as follows: DTGVSQNPRHKITKRGQNVTFRCDPISEHNRLYWYRQTLGQGPEFLTYFQNEAQLEKSRLLSDRFSAERPKGSFSTLEIQRTEQGDSAMYLCASSLALQGLGEKLFFGSGTQLSVL.

The chain combines TRBV7-8 with TRBJ1-4; D gene uncertain. Germline-derived CDR1 and CDR2 are SGHVS and FQNEAQ. Trimming took 2 bases from V and 6 from J, leaving 16 bases between them. The length of the CDR3 is 16 residues. CDR3 DNA sequence: TGTGCCAGCAGCTTACCCAGTAAACGGCTGGATGAAAAACTGTTTTTT. Translated, it gives CASSLPSKRLDEKLFF.

The gene calls are TRBV6-6 and TRBJ2-5; 9 bases are shared with TRBD1. The CDR3 totals 14 residues. V gave up 5 bases and J gave up 5 bases; unmatched junction bases: 6. CDR1 is MNHNY, CDR2 SVGAGI, per germline (reference sequence). The chain's CDR3 is CASSPQGAGETQYF. In nucleotides, the CDR3 is TGTGCCAGCAGTCCACAGGGGGCAGGTGAGACCCAGTACTTC.